Listed here is a single T cell receptor beta chain. Its specific antigen is unknown. It has no much larger one-base neighbor in the sample; base qualities were not kept. The identical CDR3 is also encoded by other nucleotide sequences in the sample. TCR CDR3 regions were amplified from genomic DNA by multiplex PCR using the deep immunoSEQ assay. Genomic DNA extracted from each cell subset was distributed evenly over all wells of several immunoSEQ 96-well plates, and each plate served as one replicate. For sorted subsets, roughly 200 ng of genomic DNA, equivalent to around 30,000 T cell genomes, went into each replicate PCR. Purified libraries were measured with a Qubit 3.0 fluorometer, size-checked on a Bioanalyzer 2100, and measured again with the KAPA Library Quantification kit. Each immunoSEQ 96-well plate was sequenced on its own single-read 150-cycle Illumina NextSeq 550 flow cell. Per the original workflow: Because the immunoSEQ output held only junctional sequences and lacked quality scores, the filtering could not match the filtering applied to full-length reads. Sequences were annotated with PyIR, a Python wrapper for IgBLAST v1.9, using IMGT germline references to assign V/J genes and CDR3. Reads were removed for weak V/J assignments (E-value above 1e-6), missing CDR3, stop codons, out-of-frame junctions, or ambiguous translated residues. A V3J clonotype was defined by an identical inferred V gene, J gene, and CDR3 amino acid sequence. The percentage overlap between two repertoires was calculated by dividing the number of shared unique clonotypes by the size of the smaller repertoire. Repertoire richness was assessed with RTK rarefaction, the Chao1 estimator, and Recon v2.1 estimates of unobserved clonotypes. Generation probabilities for all TCRbeta clonotypes obtained by the gDNA method from several donors were computed using OLGA. The clones in this table, taken by TCRdb from immuneACCESS, are in-frame only. Not every clone is retained; where verified, under half of the shortfall comes from an unresolved V gene, and the cause of the rest is unknown. From that table come the V and J calls and clone size; the DNA was used to work out D and trimming. The sample table records around 690,000 clones; around 91% of these occur just once. About 34% of the sample rests with the top ten.

The sample belongs to a study of shared clonotypes between healthy human individuals (dated by TCRdb to about 2020). Describing the broader study: The cohort included three men and a couple of women between 18 and 49 years of age. For each donor, three plates each were used for CD4 naive and CD4 memory, two plates were used for CD8 naive, and one plate was used for CD8 memory. The study deeply sequenced blood TCR repertoires of about 5 healthy adults to estimate repertoire size and the extent of clonotype sharing between individuals. To increase sequencing depth and limit assay-specific biases, TCR repertoire library preparation and sequencing were carried out by different laboratories using diverse techniques. Leukapheresis yielded between about 0.94 and 9.5 billion PBMCs per donor.

General study outcomes and caveats: Naive subsets generally had larger estimated clonotype richness than memory subsets. Clonotypes shared by all four sorted-subset donors showed higher generation probabilities than non-shared clonotypes. Based on pairwise subsampling, the degree of clonotype sharing among donors was expected to be affected by sequencing depth. Sampling was restricted to blood, and TCR repertoires in tissue are likely to differ from TCR repertoires in blood. The genetic and exposure-history diversity represented was limited by the small number of donors. Rarefaction of sorted-subset datasets indicated incomplete sequencing despite the large sequencing depth. When several donors were compared, the shared fraction of clonotypes was 5% to 6.5% for naive CD4, 3.5% to 4% for naive CD8, about 2.4% for memory CD4, and approximately 0.4% for memory CD8.

V sheds 0 bases and J sheds 4 bases, leaving 7 bases between their ends. There are 14 amino acids in the CDR3, from cysteine to phenylalanine inclusive. Only the CDR3 portion is preserved as DNA: 42 bases, with reading frame beginning at the first base. Looking up the germline V gene (reference sequence) yields CDR1 SEHNR and CDR2 FQNEAQ. Healthy HIV-negative adults with no recently reported acute infections or vaccinations were included as donors. Only Caucasian adults living in Nashville, Tennessee, USA were represented among the donors. CD8 memory samples consisted of magnetically selected CD45RO+ cells combined with CCR7-negative CD45RA+ effector memory (TemRA) cells. Blood was obtained by leukapheresis, after which PBMCs were separated by Ficoll-Histopaque density gradient centrifugation and cryopreserved in liquid nitrogen vapor phase. Analytical flow cytometry was used to check the purity and quantity of each magnetically sorted T cell population. Each sorted fraction had its genomic DNA isolated and then quantified by UV absorbance on a Nanodrop 2000c.

The TCR originated in a young man in good health. Some clones in this sample may be carry-over from other donors' samples. The material sequenced was memory CD8+ T cells from PBMCs. This sample's cell subset or site label indicates: CD45RO+ cells pooled with CCR7-negative TemRA cells. The receptor chain draws on TRBV7-9 and TRBJ1-5; TRBD1 is a possible D gene, resting on 6 matching bases. In nucleotide form, the sequence is TGTGCCAGCAGCTTAGCGGGGGCTAATCAGCCCCAGCATTTT. Its translation is CASSLAGANQPQHF.